This passage covers 28 T cell receptor beta chains from one sample sequenced in a study of blood T cell repertoires in COVID-19. The protocol was immunoSEQ multiplex PCR, while the TCRdb copy is restricted to in-frame clones and leaves out a portion. The profile shows more than 110,000 clones, approximately 80% of them singletons. The sample was peripheral blood. The receptors originated from a woman aged 80 or older with active or convalescent COVID-19.

The V gene is TRBV21-1, the J gene TRBJ2-3; TRBD1, the D gene given by the table, was not confirmed from the DNA. TRBV21-1 constitutes a pseudogene. The CDR3 extends over 17 amino acids. The CDR3, as DNA: TGTGCCAGCAGCAAATGTCTGTCTGGTTGTGGCCCAGATACGCAGTATTTT. Encoded protein: CASSKCLSGCGPDTQYF.

The chain is built from TRBV11-1 and TRBJ1-1; D ambiguous. This CDR3 spans 15 amino acids. V was trimmed by 1 base and J by 2 bases, leaving 11 bases between them. CDR1 is SGHAT and CDR2 is FQDESV in the germline V gene (reference sequence). This CDR3 is CASSLVARGNTEAFF. CDR3 sequence (DNA): TGTGCCAGCAGCTTAGTAGCACGGGGAAACACTGAAGCTTTCTTT.

This clone has a single count. This chain links TRBV5-1 with TRBJ2-7; D is possibly TRBD2 (5 bases). Trimming shortened V by 3 bases and J by 2 bases, and 18 bases separated the two germline ends. The CDR3 covers 16 residues. The germline CDR1 and CDR2 sequences are SGHRS and YFSETQ. The CDR3: CASSSPRVASPYEQYF. Written as DNA, the CDR3 is TGCGCCAGCAGCTCCCCCCGGGTAGCGAGCCCCTACGAGCAGTACTTC.

The chain carries TRBV5-4 and TRBJ2-7, with TRBD2 identical over 7 bases. The CDR3 sequence is 15 residues long. The V segment lost 1 base and the J segment 0 bases; nucleotides outside the gene matches: 4. Germline V lookup: CDR1 SGHNT, CDR2 YYREEE (reference sequence). The CDR3 DNA reads as TGTGCCAGCAGCTTGAGGGGAGGGAACTCCTACGAGCAGTACTTC. Translation gives CASSLRGGNSYEQYF.

The chain uses TRBV30 and TRBJ2-3, with 15 bases that match TRBD2. The CDR3 has 17 amino acids. J was trimmed by 2 bases and V by 3 bases; bases with no gene match: 6. The germline CDR1 and CDR2 sequences are GTSNPN and SVGIG (reference sequence). As DNA, the CDR3 is TGTGCCTGGAGAGGACTAGCGGGGGGGTCCCCCACAGATACGCAGTATTTT. Its protein is CAWRGLAGGSPTDTQYF.

This clone was seen only a few times. J is TRBJ1-3 and V is TRBV19; TRBD1 matches 7 bases. Germline V gives CDR1 LNHDA, CDR2 SQIVND (reference sequence). The CDR3 runs to 16 residues. V was clipped by 5 bases and J by 0 bases; unmatched bases: 7. The CDR3 protein is CASSDGQVVSGNTIYF. The CDR3 bases are TGTGCCAGTAGTGACGGACAGGTTGTCTCTGGAAACACCATATATTTT.

This chain joins TRBV2 and TRBJ1-1; 11 bases align to TRBD1. In germline, CDR1 is SNHLY, CDR2 FYNNEI. The trim removed 5 bases at V and 5 bases at J, leaving 4 bases unmatched. This CDR3 has 14 residues. For the CDR3, the DNA is TGTGCCAGCAGTACCGGGACAGGGGGGACTGAAGCTTTCTTT. It codes for CASSTGTGGTEAFF.

This rearrangement joins TRBV7-3 to TRBJ2-5, with 8 bases lining up with TRBD1. Germline V gene lookup returns CDR1 SGHTA and CDR2 FQGTGA. The junction had 7 bases not matched to a gene; V was cut back by 5 bases and J by 2 bases. The CDR3 runs 15 residues. The CDR3 loop reads CASSLQTGAQETQYF. The DNA of the CDR3 is TGTGCCAGCAGCCTCCAGACAGGGGCTCAAGAGACCCAGTACTTC.

The chain recombines TRBV9 with TRBJ2-1; TRBD2 agrees at 10 bases. The CDR3 extends over 13 amino acids. V gave up 0 bases and J gave up 12 bases; unmatched junction bases: 3. Germline V gives CDR1 SGDLS, CDR2 YYNGEE. This CDR3 is CASSVALAGGQFF. DNA for the CDR3: TGTGCCAGCAGCGTAGCCTTAGCGGGAGGGCAGTTCTTC. Variable domain in full (rest from reference TRBV9 and TRBJ2-1): DSGVTQTPKHLITATGQRVTLRCSPRSGDLSVYWYQQSLDQGLQFLIQYYNGEERAKGNILERFSAQQFPDLHSELNLSSLELGDSALYFCASSVALAGGQFFGPGTRLTVL.

This clone was recorded a few times. J is TRBJ1-1 and V is TRBV4-2, with D possibly matching TRBD1 (6 bases). Trimming stripped 6 bases from V and 0 bases from J, with 14 bases between. Germline lookup yields CDR1 LGHNA and CDR2 YNFKEQ. The CDR3 extends over 15 amino acids. CDR3 nucleotide sequence: TGTGCCAGCAGTAAGGCAGGGGCCCTGAACACTGAAGCTTTCTTT. Translation: CASSKAGALNTEAFF.

V and J are TRBV6-4 and TRBJ2-1, with 8 bases lining up with TRBD2. The V gene end was trimmed by 1 base and the J gene end by 7 bases; junction bases not matched to a gene: 9. The CDR3 has 16 amino acids. The germline CDR1 and CDR2 sequences are MRHNA and SNTAGT. This CDR3 reads CASSDWSGGGRNEQFF. The CDR3 region has the DNA TGTGCCAGCAGTGACTGGTCCGGGGGGGGACGGAATGAGCAGTTCTTC.

The chain couples TRBV7-9 to TRBJ2-2, with 9 bases aligning to TRBD1. CDR3 length: 14 amino acids. CDR1 and CDR2 (germline): SEHNR, FQNEAQ (reference sequence). Trimming cost V 8 bases and J 5 bases; bases outside gene matches: 6. The CDR3 nucleotides are TGTGCCAGCGCCTCCGGGACAGGGACCGGGGAGCTGTTTTTT. Translating gives CASASGTGTGELFF.

The V gene is TRBV28, the J gene TRBJ2-1, with TRBD1 matching 9 bases. Trimming at V came to 4 bases and at J to 8 bases, leaving 6 bases not matched to a gene. The CDR3 contains 14 residues. Germline loops: CDR1 MDHEN, CDR2 SYDVKM. CDR3 bases: TGTGCCAGCAGTTCCAACAGGGGGCGCGATGAGCAGTTCTTC. Its protein is CASSSNRGRDEQFF.

The gene calls are TRBV9 and TRBJ2-7, with 12 bases fitting TRBD2. The J segment lost 3 bases and the V segment lost 4 bases, leaving 8 bases of the junction unmatched. This CDR3 has 16 residues. The V gene's germline CDR1 is SGDLS and CDR2 YYNGEE. The CDR3 nucleotides read TGTGCCAGCAGCCCGTCGACTAGCGGGGGTTTCTACGAGCAGTACTTC. Translated: CASSPSTSGGFYEQYF.

V usage is TRBV6-4 and J usage is TRBJ1-5; 11 bases are shared with TRBD1. Losses at the gene ends were 6 bases for V and 1 base for J; bases not matched to a gene: 8. Germline V gene data show CDR1 as MRHNA and CDR2 as SNTAGT. CDR3 length equals 17 residues. CDR3 protein: CASRGGQGAASNQPQHF. The CDR3 DNA sequence: TGTGCCAGCAGGGGTGGACAGGGGGCCGCAAGCAATCAGCCCCAGCATTTT.

In the case of this clone: This same CDR3 is encoded by further DNA sequences in the sample. The chain carries TRBV5-1 and TRBJ1-1; no reliable D call. Germline loops: CDR1 SGHRS, CDR2 YFSETQ. Trimming stripped 1 base from V and 2 bases from J, with 6 bases between. The length of the CDR3 is 13 residues. CDR3 coding DNA: TGCGCCAGCAGCTTGCTGGCCAACACTGAAGCTTTCTTT. Its protein product is CASSLLANTEAFF.

This clone was detected only once. The rearrangement joins TRBV15 to TRBJ2-6; 8 bases fit TRBD1. V lost 3 bases to trimming and J lost 2 bases; unmatched junction nucleotides: 6. The CDR3 is made up of 17 amino acids. Germline V gene lookup returns CDR1 LNHNV and CDR2 YYDKDF (reference sequence). For the CDR3, the DNA is TGTGCCACCAGCAGTGGACAGGGACTTGCTGGGGCCAACGTCCTGACTTTC. This gives the protein CATSSGQGLAGANVLTF.

The J gene is TRBJ1-2, the V gene TRBV19; D perhaps matches TRBD1 (6 bases). Germline V gene sequence: CDR1 LNHDA, CDR2 SQIVND (reference sequence). The germline V and J ends were trimmed by 6 bases and 8 bases, with 13 bases remaining between them. This CDR3 comprises 12 residues. As DNA, the CDR3 is TGTGCCAGTAGAGGGGGGGCTGGAGGCTACACCTTC. It translates to CASRGGAGGYTF.

The gene calls are TRBV5-6 and TRBJ1-4, with 9 bases matching TRBD1. V lost 4 bases and J lost 7; bases outside the gene matches: 2. Germline CDR1 is SGHDT and CDR2 is YYEEEE. The CDR3 is 13 amino acids. CDR3 in DNA: TGTGCCAGCAGCAGGGACAGGGTTGAAAAACTGTTTTTT. Protein: CASSRDRVEKLFF.

This clone was seen only once. At one end, the junction sequence differs from germline, possibly due to a read error. The rearrangement uses TRBV15 and TRBJ2-2, with TRBD1 as a possible D gene (5 bases). Germline lookup yields CDR1 LNHNV and CDR2 YYDKDF (reference sequence). The CDR3 consists of 14 residues. The CDR3 sequence is CATRRTGNTGELFF. The CDR3, as DNA: TGTGCCACCCGCAGAACAGGCAACACCGGGGAGCTGTTTTTT.

The rearrangement links TRBV28 to TRBJ2-7; 11 bases fit TRBD2. Germline V gene sequence: CDR1 MDHEN, CDR2 SYDVKM. CDR3 length: 24 residues. V lost 3 bases and J lost 1; bases outside the gene matches: 29. The CDR3, as DNA: TGTGCCAGCAGTTTTGTAGATCCAGGGAGGGTGCTAGCGGGGGGACCTAAGCAGTCCTACGAGCAGTACTTC. Translated: CASSFVDPGRVLAGGPKQSYEQYF.

The J gene is TRBJ1-1, the V gene TRBV9; possibly TRBD1 for D (5 bases). CDR1 and CDR2 (germline): SGDLS, YYNGEE. This CDR3 is 15 amino acids long. V lost 0 bases and J 3 bases, leaving 12 bases between the germline ends. The CDR3: CASSVEPGLHTEAFF. The CDR3 DNA reads as TGTGCCAGCAGCGTAGAACCAGGGCTACACACTGAAGCTTTCTTT.

The rearrangement joins TRBV30 to TRBJ1-1, with D tentatively TRBD1 (5 bases). Trimming shortened V by 0 bases and J by 1 base, and 12 bases separated the two germline ends. The V gene's germline CDR1 is GTSNPN and CDR2 SVGIG (reference sequence). This CDR3 contains 15 residues. Here the CDR3 DNA reads TGTGCCTGGAGTGTGGGGGGGTTAGGGAACACTGAAGCTTTCTTT. It encodes CAWSVGGLGNTEAFF.

This chain connects TRBV27 to TRBJ2-7; TRBD2 aligns across 8 bases. The CDR3 is 15 amino acids. Germline-derived CDR1 and CDR2 are MNHEY and SMNVEV (reference sequence). V shed 3 bases and J 6 bases; nucleotides not matched to a gene: 10. The CDR3 loop reads CASSFLPGGTSEQYF. The CDR3 coding sequence is TGTGCCAGCAGTTTCCTACCGGGGGGGACAAGCGAGCAGTACTTC.

The rearrangement uses TRBV11-1 and TRBJ2-1, with 8 bases fitting TRBD2. The V and J ends lost 3 bases and 7 bases, in that order; junction bases with no gene match: 5. CDR1 is SGHAT, CDR2 FQDESV, per germline (reference sequence). This CDR3 spans 14 amino acids. The CDR3 is CASSLFAGGNEQFF. The CDR3 DNA reads TGTGCCAGCAGCTTGTTCGCGGGGGGAAATGAGCAGTTCTTC.

V usage is TRBV18 and J usage is TRBJ2-7; TRBD1 matches at 7 bases. J was trimmed by 7 bases and V by 3 bases; bases with no gene match: 12. The CDR3 extends over 15 amino acids. Looked up from germline, CDR1 is KGHSH and CDR2 is LQKENI. In DNA form, the CDR3 reads TGTGCCAGCTCACCCGCGACAGGGAACCTACGAGAGCAGTACTTC. Its translation: CASSPATGNLREQYF.

The chain is built from TRBV5-1 and TRBJ2-7; 8 positions match TRBD1. This CDR3 has 16 residues. CDR1 SGHRS and CDR2 YFSETQ come from the germline V gene. J gave up 2 bases and V 0 bases, and 7 bases lay outside the gene matches. CDR3 loop: CASSLAPGTGTYEQYF. The CDR3, as DNA: TGCGCCAGCAGCTTGGCGCCAGGGACAGGAACCTACGAGCAGTACTTC.

The gene calls are TRBV20-1 and TRBJ2-3; no reliable D call. This CDR3 contains 11 residues. V lost 6 bases, J lost 4 bases, and 8 bases lay in between. CDR1 and CDR2 (germline): DFQATT, SNEGSKA (reference sequence). The CDR3 reads CSAPSADTQYF. The CDR3 coding sequence is TGCAGTGCCCCTAGTGCAGATACGCAGTATTTT.